What follows are 3 T cell receptor beta chains derived from one specimen sequenced in a study of shared clonotypes between healthy human individuals. Libraries were prepared by immunoSEQ multiplex PCR; TCRdb keeps only in-frame clonotypes and omits some of them. Among 1,400,000 or so clones listed, 98% to 99% were seen once. The sample consisted of naive CD4+ T cells sorted from blood. Subset indicated: CD45RA+ positively selected. These TCRs come from a man aged 25-45 years in good health.

The chain couples TRBV18 to TRBJ2-7; TRBD1 aligns across 10 bases. The CDR3 is 15 amino acids. CDR1 and CDR2 (germline): KGHSH, LQKENI. The junction had 7 bases not matched to a gene; V was cut back by 4 bases and J by 4 bases. CDR3: CASSLRGTGDYEQYF. CDR3 sequence (DNA): TGTGCCAGCTCACTACGTGGGACAGGGGATTACGAGCAGTACTTC.

The gene calls are TRBV27 and TRBJ1-2; D is undetermined. Germline CDR1 reads MNHEY; CDR2 reads SMNVEV (reference sequence). Trimming removed 2 bases at V and 7 bases at J, with 8 bases between. The CDR3 length is 12 residues. This CDR3 reads CASSLIGGGYTF. The CDR3 region has the DNA TGTGCCAGCAGTTTAATTGGTGGTGGCTACACCTTC.

The chain links TRBV19 to TRBJ2-1; TRBD1 aligns across 8 bases. V lost 6 bases, J lost 3 bases, and 4 bases stayed unmatched. The CDR3 extends over 14 amino acids. Germline assignment: CDR1 LNHDA and CDR2 SQIVND (reference sequence). The CDR3 bases are TGTGCCAGTAGCCGGGACAGGAGCTACAATGAGCAGTTCTTC. This translates into CASSRDRSYNEQFF.